This T cell receptor (beta chain) is drawn from a study of resident and recirculating memory T cells in vitiligo. The J segment lost 3 bases and the V segment lost 3 bases, leaving 4 bases of the junction unmatched. Per the germline V gene, CDR1 is KGHSH and CDR2 is LQKENI. The CDR3 sequence is 15 residues long. The repertoire was sequenced with immunoSEQ multiplex PCR; TCRdb's copy has only in-frame clones and lacks some. This sample yields about 42,000 clones, of which approximately 91% are seen a single time; around 5% belongs to the top ten. What was sequenced was blood. The receptor was derived from a male donor with vitiligo. The chain carries TRBV18 and TRBJ2-5; 10 bases agree with TRBD1. The CDR3: CASSPRDRGKETQYF. The CDR3 coding sequence is TGTGCCAGCTCACCGAGGGACAGGGGAAAAGAGACCCAGTACTTC.